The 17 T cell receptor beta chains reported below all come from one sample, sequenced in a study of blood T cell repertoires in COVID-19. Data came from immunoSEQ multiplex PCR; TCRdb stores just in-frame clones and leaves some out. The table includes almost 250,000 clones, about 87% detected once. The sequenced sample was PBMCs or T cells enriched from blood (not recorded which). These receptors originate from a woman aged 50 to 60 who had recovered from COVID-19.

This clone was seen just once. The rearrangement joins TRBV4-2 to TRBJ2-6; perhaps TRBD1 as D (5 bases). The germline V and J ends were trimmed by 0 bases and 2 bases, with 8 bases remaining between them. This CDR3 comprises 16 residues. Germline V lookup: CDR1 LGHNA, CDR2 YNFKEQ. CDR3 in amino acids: CASSQDPGTGANVLTF. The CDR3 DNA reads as TGTGCCAGCAGCCAAGACCCAGGGACTGGGGCCAACGTCCTGACTTTC.

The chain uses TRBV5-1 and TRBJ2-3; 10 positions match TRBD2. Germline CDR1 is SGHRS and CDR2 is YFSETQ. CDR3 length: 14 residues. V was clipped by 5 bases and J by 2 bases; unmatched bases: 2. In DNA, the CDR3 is TGCGCCAGCAGTCTAGCGGGAGTCACAGATACGCAGTATTTT. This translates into CASSLAGVTDTQYF.

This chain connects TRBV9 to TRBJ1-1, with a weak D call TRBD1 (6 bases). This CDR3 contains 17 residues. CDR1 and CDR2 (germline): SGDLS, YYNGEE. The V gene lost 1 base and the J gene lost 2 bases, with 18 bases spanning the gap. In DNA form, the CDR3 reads TGTGCCAGCAGCGTATCTTTTCTGACAGGAGAAAACACTGAAGCTTTCTTT. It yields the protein CASSVSFLTGENTEAFF.

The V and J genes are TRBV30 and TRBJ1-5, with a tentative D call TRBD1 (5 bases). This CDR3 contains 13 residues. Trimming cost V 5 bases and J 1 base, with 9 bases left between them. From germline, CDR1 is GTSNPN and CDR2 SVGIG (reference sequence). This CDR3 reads CAWFRQSNQPQHF. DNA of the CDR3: TGTGCCTGGTTCCGACAGAGCAATCAGCCCCAGCATTTT.

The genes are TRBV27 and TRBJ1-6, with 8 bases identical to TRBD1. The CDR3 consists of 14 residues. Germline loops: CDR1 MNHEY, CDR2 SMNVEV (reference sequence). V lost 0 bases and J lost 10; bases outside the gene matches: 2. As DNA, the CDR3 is TGTGCCAGCAGTTTATCGGGACAGGTGTCACCCCTCCACTTT. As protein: CASSLSGQVSPLHF.

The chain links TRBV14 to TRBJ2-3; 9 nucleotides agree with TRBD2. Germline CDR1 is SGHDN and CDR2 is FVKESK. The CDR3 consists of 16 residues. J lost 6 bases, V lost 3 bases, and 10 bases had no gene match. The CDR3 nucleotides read TGTGCCAGCAGCCATACGCTAGCGGGAAGATTCGATACGCAGTATTTT. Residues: CASSHTLAGRFDTQYF.

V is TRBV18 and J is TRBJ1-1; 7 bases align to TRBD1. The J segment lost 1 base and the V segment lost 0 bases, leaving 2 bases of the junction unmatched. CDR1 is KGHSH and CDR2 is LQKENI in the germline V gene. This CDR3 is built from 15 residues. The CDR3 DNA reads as TGTGCCAGCTCACCACCGGACAGGCCGAACACTGAAGCTTTCTTT. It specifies CASSPPDRPNTEAFF.

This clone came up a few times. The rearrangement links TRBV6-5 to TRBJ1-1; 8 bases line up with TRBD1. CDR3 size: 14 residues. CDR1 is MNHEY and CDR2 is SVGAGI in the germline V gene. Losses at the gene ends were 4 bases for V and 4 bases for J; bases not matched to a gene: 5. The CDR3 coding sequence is TGTGCCAGCAGTTCCCGGACAGGGACCACTGAAGCTTTCTTT. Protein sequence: CASSSRTGTTEAFF.

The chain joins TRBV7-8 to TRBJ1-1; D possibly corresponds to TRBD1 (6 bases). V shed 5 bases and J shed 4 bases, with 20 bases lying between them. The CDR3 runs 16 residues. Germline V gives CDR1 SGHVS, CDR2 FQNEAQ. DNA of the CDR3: TGTGCCAGCAGCCCTAGGGGGAAAGTGTACTCCACTGAAGCTTTCTTT. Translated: CASSPRGKVYSTEAFF. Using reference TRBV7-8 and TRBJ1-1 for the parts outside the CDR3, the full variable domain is GAGVSQSPRYKVAKRGQDVALRCDPISGHVSLFWYQQALGQGPEFLTYFQNEAQLDKSGLPSDRFFAERPEGSVSTLKIQRTQQEDSAVYLCASSPRGKVYSTEAFFGQGTRLTVV.

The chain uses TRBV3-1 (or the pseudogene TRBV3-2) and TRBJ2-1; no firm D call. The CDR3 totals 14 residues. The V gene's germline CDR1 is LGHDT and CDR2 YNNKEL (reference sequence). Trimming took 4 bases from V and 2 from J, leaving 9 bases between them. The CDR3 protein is CASSRQRTYNEQFF. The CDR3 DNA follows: TGTGCCAGCAGCCGTCAGCGTACCTACAATGAGCAGTTCTTC.

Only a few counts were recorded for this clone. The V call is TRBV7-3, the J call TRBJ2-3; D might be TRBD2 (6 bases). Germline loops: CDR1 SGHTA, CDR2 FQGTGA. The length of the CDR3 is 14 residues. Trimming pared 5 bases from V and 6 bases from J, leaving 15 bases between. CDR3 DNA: TGTGCCAGCAGCCGGACTACGATTTTGGATACGCAGTATTTT. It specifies CASSRTTILDTQYF.

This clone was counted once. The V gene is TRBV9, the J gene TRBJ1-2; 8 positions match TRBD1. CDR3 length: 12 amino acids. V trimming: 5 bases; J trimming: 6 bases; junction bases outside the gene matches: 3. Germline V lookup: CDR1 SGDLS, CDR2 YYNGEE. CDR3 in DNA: TGTGCCAGCAGGGCAGGGGGCCATGGCTACACCTTC. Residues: CASRAGGHGYTF.

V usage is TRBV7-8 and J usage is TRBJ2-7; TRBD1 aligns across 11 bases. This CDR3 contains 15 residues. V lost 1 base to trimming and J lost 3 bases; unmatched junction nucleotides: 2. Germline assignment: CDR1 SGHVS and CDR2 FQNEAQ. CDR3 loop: CASSLVGTGGYEQYF. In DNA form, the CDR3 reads TGTGCCAGCAGCTTAGTCGGGACAGGGGGCTACGAGCAGTACTTC.

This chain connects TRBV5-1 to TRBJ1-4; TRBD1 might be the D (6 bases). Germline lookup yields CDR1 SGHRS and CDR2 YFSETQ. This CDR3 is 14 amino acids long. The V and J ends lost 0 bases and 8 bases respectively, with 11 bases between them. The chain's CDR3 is CASSLDGRGEKLFF. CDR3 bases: TGCGCCAGCAGCTTGGATGGGAGGGGGGAAAAACTGTTTTTT.

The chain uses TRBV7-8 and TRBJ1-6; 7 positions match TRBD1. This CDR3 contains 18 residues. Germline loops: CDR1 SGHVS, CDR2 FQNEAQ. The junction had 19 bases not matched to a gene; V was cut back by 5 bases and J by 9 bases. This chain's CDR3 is CASSRGQVGPRGTSPLHF. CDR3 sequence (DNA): TGTGCCAGCAGCCGAGGACAGGTTGGCCCTCGAGGGACTTCACCCCTCCACTTT. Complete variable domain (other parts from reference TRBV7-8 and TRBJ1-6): GAGVSQSPRYKVAKRGQDVALRCDPISGHVSLFWYQQALGQGPEFLTYFQNEAQLDKSGLPSDRFFAERPEGSVSTLKIQRTQQEDSAVYLCASSRGQVGPRGTSPLHFGNGTRLTVT.

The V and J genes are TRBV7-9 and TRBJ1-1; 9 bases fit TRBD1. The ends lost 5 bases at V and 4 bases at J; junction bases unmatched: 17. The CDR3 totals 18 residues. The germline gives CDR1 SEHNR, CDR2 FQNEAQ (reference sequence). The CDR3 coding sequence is TGTGCCAGCAGCGAAGATCCGGGACAGGGCGATGGGAGCACTGAAGCTTTCTTT. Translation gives CASSEDPGQGDGSTEAFF.

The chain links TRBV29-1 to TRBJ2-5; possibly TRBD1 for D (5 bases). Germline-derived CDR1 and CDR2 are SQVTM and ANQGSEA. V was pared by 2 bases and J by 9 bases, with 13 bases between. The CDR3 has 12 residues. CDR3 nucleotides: TGCAGCGTTGAACTGCAGGGCCAGGCCCAGTACTTC. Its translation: CSVELQGQAQYF.